Below are 8 T cell receptor beta chains sequenced from a single sample in a study of T cell changes during pregnancy in multiple sclerosis. Produced via immunoSEQ multiplex PCR; TCRdb's table is partial and in-frame only. The table lists fewer than 65,000 clones, around 93% of them singletons. The source material was CD8+ T cells from peripheral blood mononuclear cells, sampled after pregnancy. The origin of the receptors is a female donor with multiple sclerosis, enrolled in a pregnancy study.

The rearrangement links TRBV2 to TRBJ2-2, with 8 positions matching TRBD1. CDR1 is SNHLY, CDR2 FYNNEI, per germline. V was clipped by 7 bases and J by 0 bases; unmatched bases: 7. There are 16 residues in the CDR3. The DNA of the CDR3 is TGTGCCAGCACCACCCCAGGGGGCGCGAACACCGGGGAGCTGTTTTTT. It yields the protein CASTTPGGANTGELFF.

This chain links TRBV19 with TRBJ2-2; D is possibly TRBD1 (6 bases). This CDR3 contains 14 residues. Germline assignment: CDR1 LNHDA and CDR2 SQIVND (reference sequence). Between the trimmed V and J ends, which lost 8 bases and 0 bases, there was a span of 10 bases. DNA for the CDR3: TGTGCCAGTCAACAGGGCTCGAACACCGGGGAGCTGTTTTTT. It translates to CASQQGSNTGELFF.

V usage is TRBV6-5 and J usage is TRBJ2-2; 7 bases agree with TRBD2. Germline V lookup: CDR1 MNHEY, CDR2 SVGAGI. V lost 0 bases to trimming and J lost 7 bases; unmatched junction nucleotides: 8. The CDR3 extends over 16 amino acids. CDR3 bases: TGTGCCAGCAGTTACTCGTTGGGAGGGAAGGGCGGGGAGCTGTTTTTT. Protein sequence: CASSYSLGGKGGELFF.

The J gene is TRBJ1-1, the V gene TRBV4-1, with D unresolved. V gave up 2 bases and J gave up 0 bases, with 13 bases separating them. The CDR3 covers 16 residues. From germline, CDR1 is MGHRA and CDR2 YSYEKL. CDR3: CASSQIQKALNTEAFF. The CDR3, as DNA: TGCGCCAGCAGCCAAATTCAAAAAGCGCTGAACACTGAAGCTTTCTTT.

J is TRBJ1-5 and V is TRBV13, with 11 bases identical to TRBD1. CDR1 and CDR2 from the germline V gene are PRHDT and FYEKMQ (reference sequence). The CDR3 totals 17 residues. V trimming: 5 bases; J trimming: 4 bases; junction bases outside the gene matches: 10. The CDR3 loop is CASSKGDRGFGNQPQHF. CDR3 sequence (DNA): TGTGCCAGCAGCAAGGGGGACAGGGGGTTTGGAAATCAGCCCCAGCATTTT.

The chain employs TRBV4-2 and TRBJ1-4, with 9 bases that match TRBD1. The CDR3 covers 16 residues. J gave up 13 bases and V 0 bases, and 12 bases lay outside the gene matches. Germline CDR1 LGHNA, CDR2 YNFKEQ. CDR3 loop: CASSQDYGTGSRGLFF. In DNA form, the CDR3 reads TGTGCCAGCAGCCAAGATTATGGGACAGGGTCTCGCGGACTGTTTTTT.

CDR3 protein: CASSLAPGTSGGALFF. The CDR3 coding sequence is TGTGCCAGCAGCTTAGCACCCGGGACTAGCGGGGGGGCCCTATTCTTC. V is TRBV7-6 and J is TRBJ2-1; 16 bases agree with TRBD2. CDR3 length equals 16 residues. Germline-derived CDR1 and CDR2 are SGHVS and FNYEAQ. V shed 0 bases, J shed 16 bases, and the junction held 9 bases outside the gene matches. Looking up the rest from reference TRBV7-6 and TRBJ2-1 gives the full variable domain: GAGVSQSPRYKVTKRGQDVALRCDPISGHVSLYWYRQALGQGPEFLTYFNYEAQQDKSGLPNDRFSAERPEGSISTLTIQRTEQRDSAMYRCASSLAPGTSGGALFFGPGTRLTVL.

The V call is TRBV7-8, the J call TRBJ2-1; the match to TRBD2 covers 7 bases. Germline V CDR1 and CDR2: SGHVS, FQNEAQ. CDR3 length: 15 residues. The junction had 5 bases not matched to a gene; V was cut back by 2 bases and J by 4 bases. The CDR3: CASSLSGEKYNEQFF. CDR3 DNA sequence: TGTGCCAGCAGCTTAAGCGGGGAGAAATACAATGAGCAGTTCTTC.